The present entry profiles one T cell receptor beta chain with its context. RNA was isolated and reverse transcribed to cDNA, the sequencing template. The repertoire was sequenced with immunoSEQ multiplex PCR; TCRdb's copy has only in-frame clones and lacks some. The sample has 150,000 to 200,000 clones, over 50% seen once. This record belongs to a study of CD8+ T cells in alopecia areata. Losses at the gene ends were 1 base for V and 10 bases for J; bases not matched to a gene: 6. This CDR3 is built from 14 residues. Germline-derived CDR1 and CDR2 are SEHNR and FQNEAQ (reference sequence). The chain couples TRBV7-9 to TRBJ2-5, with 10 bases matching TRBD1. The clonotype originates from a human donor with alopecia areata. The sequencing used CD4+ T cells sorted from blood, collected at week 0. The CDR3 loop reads CASSLDTGQGNQYF. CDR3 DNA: TGTGCCAGCAGCTTAGATACGGGACAGGGGAACCAGTACTTC.